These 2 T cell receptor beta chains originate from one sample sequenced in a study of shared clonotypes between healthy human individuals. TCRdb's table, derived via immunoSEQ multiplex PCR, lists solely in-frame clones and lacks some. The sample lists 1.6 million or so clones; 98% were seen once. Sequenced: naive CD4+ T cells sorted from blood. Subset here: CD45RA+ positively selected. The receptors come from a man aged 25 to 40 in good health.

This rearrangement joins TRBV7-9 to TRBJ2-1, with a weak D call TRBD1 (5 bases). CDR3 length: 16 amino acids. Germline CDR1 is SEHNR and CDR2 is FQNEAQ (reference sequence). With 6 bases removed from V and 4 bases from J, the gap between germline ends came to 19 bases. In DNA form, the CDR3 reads TGTGCCAGCAGTCCTAGGGGCAGGCAGAAATACAATGAGCAGTTCTTC. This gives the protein CASSPRGRQKYNEQFF.

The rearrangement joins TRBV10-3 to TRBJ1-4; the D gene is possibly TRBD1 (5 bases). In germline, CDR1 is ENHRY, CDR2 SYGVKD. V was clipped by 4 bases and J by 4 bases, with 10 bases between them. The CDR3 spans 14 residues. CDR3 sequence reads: CAISATALNEKLFF. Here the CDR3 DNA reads TGTGCCATCAGTGCGACAGCCCTTAATGAAAAACTGTTTTTT.